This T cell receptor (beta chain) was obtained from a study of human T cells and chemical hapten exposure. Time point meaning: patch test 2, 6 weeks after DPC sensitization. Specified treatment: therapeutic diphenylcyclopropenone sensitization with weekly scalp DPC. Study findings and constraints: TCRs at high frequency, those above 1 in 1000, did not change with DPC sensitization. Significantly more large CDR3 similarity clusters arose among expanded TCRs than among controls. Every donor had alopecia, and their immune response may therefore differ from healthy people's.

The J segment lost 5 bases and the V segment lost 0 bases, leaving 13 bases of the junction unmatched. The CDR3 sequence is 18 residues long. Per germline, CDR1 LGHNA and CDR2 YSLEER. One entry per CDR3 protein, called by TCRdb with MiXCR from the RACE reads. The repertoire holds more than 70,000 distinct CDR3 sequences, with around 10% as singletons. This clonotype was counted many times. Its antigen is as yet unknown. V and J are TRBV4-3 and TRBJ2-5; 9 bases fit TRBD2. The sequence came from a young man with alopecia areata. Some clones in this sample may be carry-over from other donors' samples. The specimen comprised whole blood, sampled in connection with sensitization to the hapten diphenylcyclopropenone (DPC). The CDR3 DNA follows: TGCGCCAGCAGCCAAGAGATCTCAGGGCGGGGGGGGCCGGAGACCCAGTACTTC. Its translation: CASSQEISGRGGPETQYF.